The 14 T cell receptor beta chains below were found in one sample sequenced in a study of T cells in Graves' hyperthyroidism and ophthalmopathy. Amplified TCR beta CDR3 regions came from RNA transcripts. A set of HTBI primers served as the primers for a first-round RT-PCR of the TCR CDR3. From the multiplex PCR reads, TCRdb called clonotypes with MiXCR, one entry per CDR3 protein. The repertoire includes some 560,000 distinct CDR3 sequences, 15% to 18% of them detected once, and under 7.5% sits in the top ten. The sample consisted of blood. The receptors were gathered from a woman aged 30 to 39 with Graves' hyperthyroidism.

This clonotype was detected a few times. The V call is TRBV10-3, the J call TRBJ2-7; D perhaps matches TRBD1 (6 bases). The CDR3 is 13 residues long. Trimming stripped 10 bases from V and 6 bases from J, with 19 bases between. Germline V gene lookup returns CDR1 ENHRY and CDR2 SYGVKD. This CDR3 reads CATRDTIVSEQYF. In DNA, the CDR3 is TGTGCCACTCGGGACACTATAGTCAGCGAGCAGTACTTC.

This clonotype was picked up a small number of times. The chain links TRBV10-2 to TRBJ2-3; a possible D gene is TRBD1 (5 bases). V gave up 2 bases and J gave up 4 bases, with 16 bases separating them. From germline, CDR1 is WSHSY and CDR2 SAAADI. The CDR3 length is 16 residues. In DNA form, the CDR3 reads TGCGCCAGCAGTGAGATAAGTCAGGGTTTCGCAGATACGCAGTATTTT. Its translation is CASSEISQGFADTQYF.

This clonotype showed up many times. The chain couples TRBV29-1 to TRBJ2-3; D gene ambiguous. This CDR3 has 13 amino acids. Germline V gene data show CDR1 as SQVTM and CDR2 as ANQGSEA. V lost 0 bases and J 4 bases, leaving 8 bases between the germline ends. CDR3 DNA sequence: TGCAGCGTTGAAGATGGTCGCTCAGATACGCAGTATTTT. This translates into CSVEDGRSDTQYF.

This clonotype has more than one count but fewer than ten. The chain recombines TRBV18 with TRBJ2-1; D unclear. This CDR3 has 13 amino acids. Trimming took 3 bases from V and 4 from J, leaving 7 bases between them. Germline lookup yields CDR1 KGHSH and CDR2 LQKENI. CDR3 region: CASSPTKYNEQFF. DNA for the CDR3: TGTGCCAGCTCACCGACAAAATACAATGAGCAGTTCTTC. The full variable domain, rest sourced from reference TRBV18 and TRBJ2-1, is NAGVMQNPRHLVRRRGQEARLRCSPMKGHSHVYWYRQLPEEGLKFMVYLQKENIIDESGMPKERFSAEFPKEGPSILRIQQVVRGDSAAYFCASSPTKYNEQFFGPGTRLTVL.

The chain uses TRBV29-1 and TRBJ2-1; TRBD2 aligns across 7 bases. The V gene's germline CDR1 is SQVTM and CDR2 ANQGSEA. The CDR3 sequence is 13 residues long. After removal of 8 bases from V and 7 bases from J, the junction contained 11 bases not matched to a gene. DNA of the CDR3: TGCAGCACGGACTTCTGGCGGGGGAATGAGCAGTTCTTC. This encodes CSTDFWRGNEQFF.

Regarding this clonotype: With a much larger clone just one base away, this may be a read error. This sequence joins TRBV3-1 and TRBJ2-7, with 9 bases lining up with TRBD1. Germline CDR1 is LGHDT and CDR2 is YNNKEL (reference sequence). This CDR3 has 16 amino acids. Trimming took 6 bases from V and 3 from J; bases not matched to a gene: 12. This CDR3 is CASRGLTGGRGYEQYF. The CDR3 DNA reads TGTGCCAGCAGGGGTCTCACAGGGGGCAGAGGCTACGAGCAGTACTTC.

The rearrangement links TRBV5-1 to TRBJ2-2; TRBD2 aligns across 12 bases. V lost 4 bases, J lost 2 bases, and 15 bases stayed unmatched. The germline V gene encodes CDR1 SGHRS and CDR2 YFSETQ. The length of the CDR3 is 20 residues. CDR3 residues: CASSPSLLAGGELNTGELFF. CDR3 in DNA: TGCGCCAGCAGCCCCTCCCTCCTAGCGGGAGGGGAGCTTAACACCGGGGAGCTGTTTTTT. Variable domain in full (rest from reference TRBV5-1 and TRBJ2-2): KAGVTQTPRYLIKTRGQQVTLSCSPISGHRSVSWYQQTPGQGLQFLFEYFSETQRNKGNFPGRFSGRQFSNSRSEMNVSTLELGDSALYLCASSPSLLAGGELNTGELFFGEGSRLTVL.

This clonotype was seen a handful of times. The chain carries TRBV7-3 and TRBJ2-2; D is perhaps TRBD2 (13 bases). V dropped 4 bases and J dropped 3 bases, with 33 bases sitting between them. Germline V gives CDR1 SGHTA, CDR2 FQGTGA. There are 22 residues in the CDR3. This chain's CDR3 is CASSSPGQGATSGRADTGELFF. CDR3 bases: TGTGCCAGCAGCTCGCCGGGACAGGGGGCTACTAGCGGGAGGGCCGACACCGGGGAGCTGTTTTTT.

The table lists this clonotype with many counts. The chain combines TRBV7-2 with TRBJ2-3; D is uncertain. V dropped 6 bases and J dropped 1 base, with 17 bases sitting between them. The germline V gene has CDR1 SGHTA and CDR2 FQGNSA. The CDR3 contains 16 residues. CDR3 in DNA: TGTGCCAGCAGTTCGATAGGCGCGGACGGCACAGATACGCAGTATTTT. The encoded protein is CASSSIGADGTDTQYF.

This clonotype was observed a few times. The CDR3 bases are TGCAGTGCGGACCGGACAGATACGCAGTATTTT. Amino acid sequence: CSADRTDTQYF. J is TRBJ2-3 and V is TRBV20-1; unclear D gene. This CDR3 comprises 11 residues. The germline CDR1 and CDR2 sequences are DFQATT and SNEGSKA (reference sequence). V was trimmed by 6 bases and J by 3 bases, leaving 7 bases between them.

This clonotype was seen once. A single base separates this from a much larger clone, so it may be a read error. J is TRBJ2-7 and V is TRBV6-1; the D gene could be TRBD1 or TRBD2 (6 bases each). The CDR3 covers 15 residues. CDR1 is MNHNS, CDR2 SASEGT, per germline. Trimming pared 6 bases from V and 8 bases from J, leaving 23 bases between. Here the CDR3 reads CASRKGLQGRYKQYF. CDR3 DNA: TGTGCCAGCAGGAAAGGCTTGCAGGGGAGGTACAAGCAGTACTTC.

This clonotype turned up a few times. The J gene is TRBJ2-1, the V gene TRBV7-8; the match to TRBD2 covers 9 bases. J was trimmed by 7 bases and V by 4 bases; bases with no gene match: 17. Germline-derived CDR1 and CDR2 are SGHVS and FQNEAQ. CDR3 length: 18 amino acids. The CDR3: CASSSVAGATFGVNEQFF. The CDR3 DNA follows: TGTGCCAGCAGCTCAGTAGCGGGAGCGACATTCGGGGTAAATGAGCAGTTCTTC.

This clonotype was counted at least ten times. The chain is built from TRBV6-1 and TRBJ2-7, with D possibly being TRBD2 (6 bases). CDR3 length: 13 amino acids. Trimming took 2 bases from V and 3 from J, leaving 8 bases between them. Per the germline V gene, CDR1 is MNHNS and CDR2 is SASEGT. The CDR3 reads CASSEWRDYEQYF. As DNA, the CDR3 is TGTGCCAGCAGTGAATGGAGGGACTACGAGCAGTACTTC.

The sample holds many counts of this clonotype. J is TRBJ1-1 and V is TRBV18; no clear D gene. This CDR3 spans 15 amino acids. The ends were cut back, 2 bases at V and 1 base at J, with 11 bases in the middle. Germline V CDR1 and CDR2: KGHSH, LQKENI. The CDR3 DNA reads as TGTGCCAGCTCACCATTCTGGTCAGGGAACACTGAAGCTTTCTTT. Encoded protein: CASSPFWSGNTEAFF.